Each of the 32 T cell receptor beta chains below was sequenced from the same sample in a study of T-cell memory formation after mild COVID-19. TCRdb analysed the 5' RACE reads with MiXCR anew, one entry per CDR3 protein. The profile shows roughly 350,000 distinct CDR3 sequences, around 15% of them singletons. The specimen sequenced was PBMCs or a T cell subset sorted from them (not recorded which). These TCRs come from a man aged 18 to 30 who had mild COVID-19 (a few samples of this study predate the infection). Cell type and time point are not known.

The rearrangement links TRBV6-1 to TRBJ1-1; D not certain. Per germline, CDR1 MNHNS and CDR2 SASEGT. The germline V and J ends were trimmed by 7 bases and 5 bases, with 17 bases remaining between them. This CDR3 contains 14 residues. CDR3 coding DNA: TGTGCCAGCATCGCCACTGGGTTGAGGACTGAAGCTTTCTTT. It encodes CASIATGLRTEAFF.

The gene calls are TRBV18 and TRBJ2-7; TRBD1 matches at 7 bases. Germline V gene data show CDR1 as KGHSH and CDR2 as LQKENI. The CDR3 has 14 amino acids. The V and J ends lost 2 bases and 5 bases, in that order; junction bases with no gene match: 6. The CDR3 here is CASSPTPGQHEQYV. The CDR3 DNA follows: TGTGCCAGCTCACCAACGCCGGGACAGCACGAGCAGTACGTC.

CDR3 region: CASSQFTGVSGELFF. CDR3 in DNA: TGCGCCAGCAGCCAATTTACGGGGGTTAGCGGGGAGCTGTTTTTT. This chain connects TRBV4-3 to TRBJ2-2; TRBD2 might be the D (6 bases). CDR3 length: 15 amino acids. Germline values: CDR1 LGHNA, CDR2 YSLEER. Trimming pared 2 bases from V and 7 bases from J, leaving 14 bases between.

This clonotype appeared a few times. The rearrangement links TRBV5-6 to TRBJ2-3; D gene uncertain. The CDR3 contains 15 residues. Per germline, CDR1 SGHDT and CDR2 YYEEEE. Trimming cost V 1 base and J 7 bases, with 16 bases left between them. CDR3 in DNA: TGTGCCAGCAGCTTGATTCCCACGACGGCCCATACGCAGTATTTT. This translates into CASSLIPTTAHTQYF.

This clonotype was seen more than once but under ten times. The rearrangement links TRBV12-3 or TRBV12-4 to TRBJ1-6; D is undetermined. The CDR3 loop spans 12 amino acids. V gave up 6 bases and J gave up 11 bases, with 11 bases separating them. The CDR3 DNA is TGTGCCAGCAGCTTCGGGCGCCCACCCCTCCACTTT. This sequence encodes CASSFGRPPLHF.

This clonotype has just a few counts. The chain is built from TRBV9 and TRBJ2-1; TRBD2 matches at 11 bases. CDR1 SGDLS and CDR2 YYNGEE come from the germline V gene. This CDR3 comprises 18 residues. With V trimmed by 0 bases and J by 9 bases, 14 bases remained unmatched. CDR3 bases: TGTGCCAGCAGCGTAGGGCTAGCGGGGGGATCCTATGAGCGTGAGCAGTTCTTC. Translated, it gives CASSVGLAGGSYEREQFF.

This clonotype was counted a few times. V and J are TRBV12-3 or TRBV12-4 and TRBJ2-3; 11 bases map to TRBD2. J was trimmed by 2 bases and V by 0 bases; bases with no gene match: 7. This CDR3 region has 18 residues. CDR3: CASSLAQLAGVSTDTQYF. The CDR3 coding sequence is TGTGCCAGCAGTTTAGCGCAACTAGCGGGGGTTTCCACAGATACGCAGTATTTT.

The chain carries TRBV4-3 and TRBJ2-3; the D call may be TRBD1 or TRBD2 (5 bases each). This CDR3 is built from 15 residues. Germline CDR1 reads LGHNA; CDR2 reads YSLEER. The V and J ends lost 0 bases and 6 bases respectively, with 13 bases between them. The CDR3 DNA follows: TGCGCCAGCAGCCAAGATAGTGCCGGGACCGATACGCAGTATTTT. This codes for CASSQDSAGTDTQYF.

V usage is TRBV4-2 and J usage is TRBJ2-7; 7 positions agree with TRBD1. This CDR3 region has 14 residues. Germline V lookup: CDR1 LGHNA, CDR2 YNFKEQ. Trimming at V came to 1 base and at J to 4 bases, leaving 4 bases not matched to a gene. The CDR3 bases are TGTGCCAGCAGCCAAGGGGACAGATCGTACGAGCAGTACTTC. Encoded protein: CASSQGDRSYEQYF.

The chain couples TRBV12-3 or TRBV12-4 to TRBJ2-3; 13 nucleotides line up with TRBD2. The trim removed 4 bases at V and 0 bases at J, leaving 4 bases unmatched. The CDR3 runs 17 residues. CDR3 coding DNA: TGTGCCAGCAGTTCGACTAGCGGGGGGCCTAGCACAGATACGCAGTATTTT. It translates to CASSSTSGGPSTDTQYF.

Here the CDR3 reads CASTPRRLAGATDTQYF. CDR3 nucleotide sequence: TGTGCCAGCACCCCCCGGCGTCTAGCGGGGGCCACAGATACGCAGTATTTT. The rearrangement uses TRBV6-5 and TRBJ2-3, with 10 nucleotides matching TRBD2. CDR1 MNHEY and CDR2 SVGAGI come from the germline V gene. CDR3 length: 17 amino acids. Unmatched junction bases numbered 12, after V lost 7 bases and J lost 2 bases.

This clonotype was counted between two and nine times. The chain employs TRBV6-2 or TRBV6-3 and TRBJ2-7; TRBD2 aligns across 8 bases. Germline V gene sequence: CDR1 MNHEY, CDR2 SVGEGT. CDR3 length: 18 amino acids. With V trimmed by 2 bases and J by 0 bases, 12 bases remained unmatched. The CDR3 DNA reads as TGTGCCAGCAGTTACAAACTAGCGGTTACGTCCTACTCCTACGAGCAGTACTTC. Protein product: CASSYKLAVTSYSYEQYF.

The table lists this clonotype with many counts. Here the CDR3 DNA reads TGTGCCAGCAGCTTCGGCGACAGGGCCTACAATGAGCAGTTCTTC. Translation: CASSFGDRAYNEQFF. The V gene is TRBV5-6, the J gene TRBJ2-1; 7 positions match TRBD1. CDR1 and CDR2 (germline): SGHDT, YYEEEE. The trim removed 2 bases at V and 2 bases at J, leaving 4 bases unmatched. There are 15 residues in the CDR3.

This clonotype has at least ten counts. The J gene is TRBJ2-7, the V gene TRBV20-1; D gene unclear. This CDR3 has 11 amino acids. Germline V gene lookup returns CDR1 DFQATT and CDR2 SNEGSKA (reference sequence). Trimming removed 2 bases at V and 9 bases at J, with 11 bases between. The CDR3 region is CSARPTAGQYF. The CDR3 coding sequence is TGCAGTGCTAGACCCACGGCCGGGCAGTACTTC.

This clonotype was seen once. J is TRBJ2-7 and V is TRBV6-2 or TRBV6-3; TRBD2 agrees at 9 bases. Germline CDR1 MNHEY, CDR2 SVGEGT. The CDR3 length is 16 residues. V trimming: 4 bases; J trimming: 7 bases; junction bases outside the gene matches: 14. DNA for the CDR3: TGTGCCAGCAGTTCCCTCTGGCGGGGGGGTCCGGGAGAGCAGTACGTC. Protein sequence: CASSSLWRGGPGEQYV.

In this sample, this clonotype turned up a few times. This chain connects TRBV6-2 or TRBV6-3 to TRBJ1-5; D is unclear. Looked up from germline, CDR1 is MNHEY and CDR2 is SVGEGT. The CDR3 spans 15 residues. With 5 bases removed from V and 9 bases from J, the gap between germline ends came to 20 bases. The CDR3 region is CASSLASPPAGPQHF. The DNA for the CDR3 is TGTGCCAGCAGTCTAGCTAGTCCCCCGGCGGGGCCCCAGCATTTT.

At least ten counts were recorded for this clonotype. The genes are TRBV4-2 and TRBJ2-1; the D call may be TRBD1 or TRBD2 (5 bases each). The V end lost 4 bases, the J end lost 2 bases, and 15 bases lay between the germline ends. Germline CDR1 reads LGHNA; CDR2 reads YNFKEQ. CDR3 length: 16 residues. Here the CDR3 reads CASSPGWGTPYNEQFF. DNA of the CDR3: TGTGCCAGCAGCCCCGGGTGGGGGACGCCCTACAATGAGCAGTTCTTC.

The chain is built from TRBV6-6 and TRBJ2-7; TRBD2 is a possible D gene (6 bases). There are 11 residues in the CDR3. V lost 5 bases, J lost 7 bases, and 9 bases lay in between. The V gene's germline CDR1 is MNHNY and CDR2 SVGAGI (reference sequence). CDR3 sequence: CASSPGLEQYV. DNA for the CDR3: TGTGCCAGCAGTCCCGGACTAGAGCAGTACGTC.

This clonotype was seen a handful of times. This chain links TRBV7-9 with TRBJ2-4; 9 bases align to TRBD1. Trimming removed 0 bases from V and 8 bases from J; junction bases left unmatched: 5. CDR1 SEHNR and CDR2 FQNEAQ come from the germline V gene (reference sequence). CDR3 length: 15 residues. Here the CDR3 DNA reads TGTGCCAGCAGCTTAGCGGGAGACAGGGGGGACATTCAGTACTTC. Its translation is CASSLAGDRGDIQYF.

In its sample, this clonotype was seen many times. The CDR3 loop reads CATQGANEKLFF. The CDR3 nucleotides read TGTGCCACACAGGGGGCGAATGAAAAACTGTTTTTT. The chain joins TRBV28 to TRBJ1-4; 9 nucleotides agree with TRBD1. The J segment lost 5 bases and the V segment lost 10 bases, leaving 2 bases of the junction unmatched. This CDR3 is built from 12 residues. The germline gives CDR1 MDHEN, CDR2 SYDVKM.

This clonotype was seen many times. This rearrangement joins TRBV12-3 or TRBV12-4 to TRBJ2-5, with D tentatively TRBD2 (5 bases). V lost 6 bases and J 4 bases, leaving 15 bases between the germline ends. This CDR3 spans 14 amino acids. CDR3 region: CASSRSGVRETQYF. The CDR3 nucleotides read TGTGCCAGCAGCCGCTCCGGGGTCCGAGAGACCCAGTACTTC.

DNA of the CDR3: TGTGCCAGCAGCTTGCTACAGGGCCTCTCTGGAAACACCATATATTTT. Protein sequence: CASSLLQGLSGNTIYF. This chain uses TRBV7-9 with TRBJ1-3; D perhaps matches TRBD1 (6 bases). Germline CDR1 and CDR2: SEHNR and FQNEAQ (reference sequence). V was shortened by 3 bases and J by 0 bases, with 12 bases between the two germline ends. This CDR3 is 16 amino acids long.

This chain links TRBV15 with TRBJ1-5, with D hard to call. The CDR3 covers 15 residues. Trimming left V 0 bases short and J 6 bases short, with 12 bases between. Germline values: CDR1 LNHNV, CDR2 YYDKDF (reference sequence). CDR3 protein: CATSRDSSLGQPQHF. The CDR3 nucleotides read TGTGCCACCAGCAGAGATTCGAGTCTTGGTCAGCCCCAGCATTTT.

This clonotype was detected only a few times. The V and J genes are TRBV12-3 or TRBV12-4 and TRBJ1-2; D not certain. The CDR3 has 13 amino acids. The V and J ends lost 3 bases and 4 bases respectively, with 9 bases between them. In DNA form, the CDR3 reads TGTGCCAGCAGTTTCGGGATAAGCTATGGCTACACCTTC. Translating gives CASSFGISYGYTF.

This clonotype appeared a few times. The V call is TRBV5-1, the J call TRBJ2-7, with D possibly TRBD1 on 6 matching bases. V was trimmed by 4 bases and J by 6 bases, leaving 14 bases between them. Germline V CDR1 and CDR2: SGHRS, YFSETQ. The CDR3 covers 13 residues. CDR3 protein: CASSHNREGEQYF. As DNA, the CDR3 is TGCGCCAGCAGCCACAACAGGGAAGGCGAGCAGTACTTC.

The CDR3 spells CASSQDLETDYEQYF. CDR3 nucleotides: TGCGCCAGCAGCCAAGATTTGGAGACAGACTACGAGCAGTACTTC. The chain uses TRBV4-1 and TRBJ2-7, with D perhaps TRBD1 (5 bases). Germline loops: CDR1 MGHRA, CDR2 YSYEKL. The CDR3 contains 15 residues. V lost 0 bases, J lost 3 bases, and 12 bases lay in between.

In this sample, this clonotype turned up many times. The J gene is TRBJ2-1, the V gene TRBV24-1; the D call may be TRBD1 or TRBD2 (6 bases each). The CDR3 extends over 13 amino acids. The germline V gene encodes CDR1 KGHDR and CDR2 SFDVKD. V gave up 8 bases and J gave up 12 bases, with 19 bases separating them. CDR3 sequence (DNA): TGTGCCACCATGGGGGGCGCACCTTCCAGGCAGTTCTTC. As protein: CATMGGAPSRQFF.

The V and J genes are TRBV7-6 and TRBJ1-6; a weak D match, TRBD1 (6 bases). The germline V and J ends were trimmed by 5 bases and 8 bases, with 16 bases remaining between them. The CDR3 totals 15 residues. Germline-derived CDR1 and CDR2 are SGHVS and FNYEAQ. The CDR3 DNA reads as TGTGCCAGCAGCCAAAGGGGCCGACAGGATTCACCCCTCCACTTT. It codes for CASSQRGRQDSPLHF.

This clonotype was seen only a few times. This chain joins TRBV7-2 and TRBJ2-5, with a tentative D call TRBD2 (7 bases). The CDR3 is 13 residues long. CDR1 SGHTA and CDR2 FQGNSA come from the germline V gene. V lost 8 bases and J 3 bases, leaving 13 bases between the germline ends. The CDR3 here is CASGGGEKETQYF. CDR3 nucleotides: TGTGCCAGCGGGGGGGGCGAAAAAGAGACCCAGTACTTC.

The rearrangement links TRBV3-1 to TRBJ1-1, with D perhaps TRBD1 (6 bases). The CDR3 is 15 amino acids. Germline V gene lookup returns CDR1 LGHDT and CDR2 YNNKEL (reference sequence). The V end was cut by 4 bases, the J end by 6 bases, with 18 bases between. The CDR3 region has the DNA TGTGCCAGCAGCCCCTGGGGAGGGGGAGGGGCTGAAGCTTTCTTT. Its translation is CASSPWGGGGAEAFF.

Many counts were recorded for this clonotype. The genes are TRBV12-3 or TRBV12-4 and TRBJ1-3, with D maybe TRBD1 (6 bases). The CDR3 has 14 residues. Trimming removed 2 bases from V and 2 bases from J, with 7 bases in between. The DNA for the CDR3 is TGTGCCAGCAGTTTAAGGGGGACTGGAAACACCATATATTTT. This encodes CASSLRGTGNTIYF.

This clonotype has just one count. The CDR3 spells CASSATGTRNTGELFF. The CDR3 DNA is TGTGCCAGCAGCGCCACCGGGACTAGGAACACCGGGGAGCTGTTTTTT. The gene calls are TRBV9 and TRBJ2-2, with 8 nucleotides matching TRBD2. Trimming removed 3 bases from V and 1 base from J; junction bases left unmatched: 5. There are 16 residues in the CDR3. Per germline, CDR1 SGDLS and CDR2 YYNGEE. Variable domain in full (rest from reference TRBV9 and TRBJ2-2): DSGVTQTPKHLITATGQRVTLRCSPRSGDLSVYWYQQSLDQGLQFLIQYYNGEERAKGNILERFSAQQFPDLHSELNLSSLELGDSALYFCASSATGTRNTGELFFGEGSRLTVL.